These 25 T cell receptor beta chains came from one sample sequenced in a study of T cell responses to AZD1222 COVID-19 vaccine. TCRdb's copy holds only in-frame clones and misses some; the assay was immunoSEQ multiplex PCR. This sample has some 120,000 clones, with approximately 87% found just once. The sequences come from peripheral blood, collected on day 0 of AZD1222 vaccination. Receptor source: an adult in good health.

The rearrangement uses TRBV30 and TRBJ1-6, with D possibly being TRBD1 (6 bases). The CDR3 contains 13 residues. Germline V gene data show CDR1 as GTSNPN and CDR2 as SVGIG (reference sequence). V lost 3 bases, J lost 9 bases, and 12 bases lay in between. CDR3 sequence (DNA): TGTGCCTGGAGACCTGGGGGCAGTTCACCCCTCCACTTT. Amino acids: CAWRPGGSSPLHF. The full variable domain, in which reference TRBV30 and TRBJ1-6 provide the parts outside the CDR3, is SQTIHQWPATLVQPVGSPLSLECTVEGTSNPNLYWYRQAAGRGLQLLFYSVGIGQISSEVPQNLSASRPQDRQFILSSKKLLLSDSGFYLCAWRPGGSSPLHFGNGTRLTVT.

The chain joins TRBV5-1 to TRBJ2-7, with TRBD1 identical over 10 bases. The length of the CDR3 is 14 residues. Per the germline V gene, CDR1 is SGHRS and CDR2 is YFSETQ. The V gene end was trimmed by 5 bases and the J gene end by 6 bases; junction bases not matched to a gene: 8. CDR3 residues: CASSPGTGASEQYF. CDR3 DNA sequence: TGCGCCAGCAGTCCCGGGACAGGGGCTAGCGAGCAGTACTTC.

The chain carries TRBV12-5 and TRBJ2-2, with 9 bases lining up with TRBD2. Losses at the gene ends were 4 bases for V and 7 bases for J; bases not matched to a gene: 10. The germline V gene has CDR1 LGHNT and CDR2 FRNRAP. The CDR3 is 16 amino acids. The CDR3 nucleotides read TGTGCTAGTGGTTCTCCTAGCGGGGCGATAGGCGGGGAGCTGTTTTTT. Its protein is CASGSPSGAIGGELFF.

The CDR3 spells CASSRTENTGELFF. Written as DNA, the CDR3 is TGTGCCAGCAGCCGTACAGAGAACACCGGGGAGCTGTTTTTT. V is TRBV7-9 and J is TRBJ2-2; D uncertain. The V gene lost 5 bases and the J gene lost 1 base, with 8 bases spanning the gap. There are 14 residues in the CDR3. Germline loops: CDR1 SEHNR, CDR2 FQNEAQ (reference sequence).

The DNA of the CDR3 is TGTGCCAGCAGTTTAATAGGAGCCGGGTCCTACGAGCAGTACTTC. As protein: CASSLIGAGSYEQYF. The V call is TRBV27, the J call TRBJ2-7; no definite D call. V dropped 2 bases and J dropped 1 base, with 12 bases sitting between them. CDR1 and CDR2 (germline): MNHEY, SMNVEV (reference sequence). CDR3 length equals 15 residues.

The rearrangement links TRBV28 to TRBJ1-5; D gene uncertain. CDR3 length: 15 amino acids. V was pared by 1 base and J by 4 bases, with 11 bases between. Germline values: CDR1 MDHEN, CDR2 SYDVKM. CDR3 in DNA: TGTGCCAGCAGTTTATTTCGGGTGAAAAATCAGCCCCAGCATTTT. As protein: CASSLFRVKNQPQHF.

This clone was seen more than once but under ten times. The chain recombines TRBV10-3 with TRBJ1-6; possibly TRBD1 for D (6 bases). Germline values: CDR1 ENHRY, CDR2 SYGVKD. The germline V and J ends were trimmed by 3 bases and 7 bases, with 10 bases remaining between them. This CDR3 comprises 14 residues. CDR3 coding DNA: TGTGCCATCAGTGAACAGGGTTTCAATTCACCCCTCCACTTT. This gives the protein CAISEQGFNSPLHF.

The chain employs TRBV27 and TRBJ2-3; TRBD2 is a possible D gene (5 bases). There are 13 residues in the CDR3. Per the germline V gene, CDR1 is MNHEY and CDR2 is SMNVEV (reference sequence). Between the trimmed V and J ends, which lost 3 bases and 4 bases, there was a span of 8 bases. The DNA for the CDR3 is TGTGCCAGCAGTTTTATCGGGGCAGATACGCAGTATTTT. Protein: CASSFIGADTQYF.

This clone was recorded once. J is TRBJ2-7 and V is TRBV27; 9 bases are shared with TRBD1. With 7 bases clipped from V and 5 bases from J, the junction kept 12 bases outside the gene matches. CDR1 is MNHEY, CDR2 SMNVEV, per germline (reference sequence). The CDR3 runs to 15 residues. The CDR3: CASKLPGTGFNEQYF. The CDR3, as DNA: TGTGCCAGCAAACTGCCCGGGACAGGGTTCAACGAGCAGTACTTC.

The J gene is TRBJ2-3, the V gene TRBV28, with 7 bases lining up with TRBD1. Germline CDR1 reads MDHEN; CDR2 reads SYDVKM. V shed 6 bases and J 4 bases; nucleotides not matched to a gene: 19. The CDR3 sequence is 18 residues long. CDR3 sequence reads: CASRTTGFGVAPADTQYF. The CDR3 region has the DNA TGTGCCAGCAGAACGACAGGGTTTGGGGTTGCTCCTGCAGATACGCAGTATTTT.

The V gene is TRBV10-3, the J gene TRBJ1-2, with D possibly being TRBD1 (5 bases). This CDR3 contains 14 residues. CDR1 is ENHRY, CDR2 SYGVKD, per germline. V lost 4 bases, J lost 0 bases, and 9 bases lay in between. CDR3 coding DNA: TGTGCCATCAGTGGGGGCAGACCTAACTATGGCTACACCTTC. Translation gives CAISGGRPNYGYTF.

The V call is TRBV5-4, the J call TRBJ2-1, with 9 bases lining up with TRBD1. This CDR3 region has 15 residues. Trimming at V came to 4 bases and at J to 3 bases, leaving 5 bases not matched to a gene. In germline, CDR1 is SGHNT, CDR2 YYREEE (reference sequence). The CDR3 here is CASSKGQGIYNEQFF. CDR3 DNA sequence: TGTGCCAGCAGCAAGGGACAGGGCATCTACAATGAGCAGTTCTTC.

The rearrangement joins TRBV30 to TRBJ2-3, with D uncertain. V dropped 0 bases and J dropped 4 bases, with 11 bases sitting between them. Germline CDR1 and CDR2: GTSNPN and SVGIG (reference sequence). CDR3 length equals 14 residues. The CDR3 is CAWSVLVGPDTQYF. CDR3 DNA: TGTGCCTGGAGTGTACTTGTAGGCCCAGATACGCAGTATTTT. The variable domain in full, completed from reference TRBV30 and TRBJ2-3, reads SQTIHQWPATLVQPVGSPLSLECTVEGTSNPNLYWYRQAAGRGLQLLFYSVGIGQISSEVPQNLSASRPQDRQFILSSKKLLLSDSGFYLCAWSVLVGPDTQYFGPGTRLTVL.

This clone was detected only once. The CDR3 protein is CASSISGANTGELFF. CDR3 DNA sequence: TGTGCCAGCAGCATTAGCGGGGCCAACACCGGGGAGCTGTTTTTT. The rearrangement uses TRBV11-3 and TRBJ2-2, with 8 bases identical to TRBD2. V lost 5 bases to trimming and J lost 2 bases; unmatched junction nucleotides: 4. Germline values: CDR1 SGHNT, CDR2 YENEEA. This CDR3 comprises 15 residues.

This clone was picked up one time. The chain employs TRBV7-9 and TRBJ1-1, with TRBD1 identical over 8 bases. V shed 2 bases, J shed 3 bases, and the junction held 17 bases outside the gene matches. CDR3 size: 19 residues. Germline V gene sequence: CDR1 SEHNR, CDR2 FQNEAQ (reference sequence). CDR3 in DNA: TGTGCCAGCAGCTTAAGATCGTGGGACAGGCTCTTGAGGGACACTGAAGCTTTCTTT. This encodes CASSLRSWDRLLRDTEAFF.

The V gene is TRBV27, the J gene TRBJ1-6; no clear D gene. CDR1 is MNHEY and CDR2 is SMNVEV in the germline V gene (reference sequence). Trimming shortened V by 4 bases and J by 7 bases, and 8 bases separated the two germline ends. This CDR3 has 13 amino acids. The CDR3 sequence is CASSWSRNSPLHF. Written as DNA, the CDR3 is TGTGCCAGCAGTTGGTCACGCAATTCACCCCTCCACTTT.

With regard to this clone: This may come from a read error, since a much larger clone is one base off. The V call is TRBV11-3, the J call TRBJ2-3; 8 nucleotides agree with TRBD1. The CDR3 has 14 residues. CDR1 and CDR2 (germline): SGHNT, YENEEA. After removal of 6 bases from V and 1 base from J, the junction contained 3 bases not matched to a gene. The CDR3 is CASSETGGTDTQYF. The CDR3 nucleotides read TGTGCCAGCAGTGAGACAGGGGGCACAGATACGCAGTATTTT.

The V and J genes are TRBV3-1 (or the pseudogene TRBV3-2) and TRBJ2-1; 7 positions agree with TRBD1. Germline V gene lookup returns CDR1 LGHDT and CDR2 YNNKEL (reference sequence). Unmatched junction bases numbered 10, after V lost 5 bases and J lost 6 bases. The CDR3 consists of 15 residues. CDR3 loop: CASSNRGGDGNEQFF. The CDR3 DNA follows: TGTGCCAGCAGCAACAGGGGTGGTGATGGCAATGAGCAGTTCTTC.

The chain uses TRBV2 and TRBJ2-6; 9 nucleotides agree with TRBD1. The CDR3 consists of 16 residues. J gave up 0 bases and V 9 bases, and 6 bases lay outside the gene matches. Germline V CDR1 and CDR2: SNHLY, FYNNEI. The CDR3 spells CARSGTGFSGANVLTF. The CDR3 DNA reads as TGTGCCAGATCCGGGACAGGGTTCTCTGGGGCCAACGTCCTGACTTTC.

The V call is TRBV2, the J call TRBJ1-2; D unresolved. In germline, CDR1 is SNHLY, CDR2 FYNNEI. The CDR3 runs 12 residues. Between the trimmed V and J ends, which lost 4 bases and 6 bases, there was a span of 9 bases. In nucleotides, the CDR3 is TGTGCCAGCAGTGTCGGCGGTAATGGCTACACCTTC. This gives the protein CASSVGGNGYTF. Based on the CDR3 plus reference TRBV2 and TRBJ1-2, the full variable domain is EPEVTQTPSHQVTQMGQEVILRCVPISNHLYFYWYRQILGQKVEFLVSFYNNEISEKSEIFDDQFSVERPDGSNFTLKIRSTKLEDSAMYFCASSVGGNGYTFGSGTRLTVV.

This chain joins TRBV20-1 and TRBJ2-4; unclear D gene. The germline V gene has CDR1 DFQATT and CDR2 SNEGSKA (reference sequence). V gave up 1 base and J gave up 8 bases, with 6 bases separating them. CDR3 size: 11 residues. CDR3 residues: CSARGEDIQYF. In nucleotides, the CDR3 is TGCAGTGCTAGAGGGGAAGACATTCAGTACTTC.

The chain couples TRBV29-1 to TRBJ2-1, with 13 bases fitting TRBD2. V lost 5 bases, J lost 8 bases, and 9 bases stayed unmatched. The CDR3 is 15 amino acids. Germline V CDR1 and CDR2: SQVTM, ANQGSEA. This chain's CDR3 is CSVRGTSGGADEQFF. CDR3 in DNA: TGCAGCGTTAGAGGAACTAGCGGGGGGGCCGATGAGCAGTTCTTC.

J is TRBJ2-2 and V is TRBV30; TRBD1 is a possible D gene (6 bases). Trimming cost V 3 bases and J 3 bases, with 8 bases left between them. Germline CDR1 GTSNPN, CDR2 SVGIG (reference sequence). The CDR3 consists of 13 residues. Written as DNA, the CDR3 is TGTGCCTGGAGGGGGGCCGACACCGGGGAGCTGTTTTTT. Its protein product is CAWRGADTGELFF.

The chain links TRBV30 to TRBJ2-7, with TRBD1 matching 7 bases. This CDR3 contains 12 residues. In germline, CDR1 is GTSNPN, CDR2 SVGIG (reference sequence). Trimming removed 2 bases from V and 9 bases from J; junction bases left unmatched: 7. The CDR3 here is CAWSFKQGWQYF. CDR3 nucleotides: TGTGCCTGGAGTTTTAAACAGGGGTGGCAGTACTTC.

CDR3 DNA: TGTGCCAGCAGTCCGTCCCGGGACAGCTCTGGGGCCAACGTCCTGACTTTC. This translates into CASSPSRDSSGANVLTF. The J gene is TRBJ2-6, the V gene TRBV28; 7 bases map to TRBD1. This CDR3 comprises 17 residues. CDR1 and CDR2 from the germline V gene are MDHEN and SYDVKM. J was trimmed by 0 bases and V by 5 bases; bases with no gene match: 7.